The text below deals with one T cell receptor (beta chain). Its target antigen remains unknown. No base quality information exists; no much larger clone differs at one position. These data come from a study of blood T cell repertoires in COVID-19 (TCRdb year 2020). In terms of the full investigation: Samples from collaborators originated in the United States, Italy and Spain and spanned both the acute and convalescent phases of COVID-19. The prospective study material was composed of cDNA or gDNA derived from T cells, B-cell-depleted T cells, or PBMCs. Subjects who had been exposed to COVID-19, were actively infected with it, or had recovered from it provided the deeply sampled blood TCRbeta repertoires that made up the dataset. The repertoires were made available in a free public database intended to serve as a resource for research on the immune response to SARS-CoV-2. The samples were drawn from the first 160 participants of the ongoing ImmuneRACE study and from 1,254 subjects provided by 6 global collaborators. Nearly every sample came with metadata listing a de-identified subject ID, COVID-19 status, age in years and sex. HLA class I and class II types, where available, came from metadata supplied by the sample provider rather than from assay-based typing.

At one collaborating source in Seattle, patients were enrolled during active infection and were followed longitudinally through the course of disease. Whole blood was collected in K2EDTA tubes by collaborating institutions according to the institutions' own protocols. For TCRbeta analysis, collaborators shipped samples as frozen whole blood, isolated PBMCs, or DNA extracted from either of those sample types. The immunoSEQ Assay, a bias-controlled multiplex PCR, was used to amplify TCRbeta CDR3 regions from genomic DNA. As for the authors' bioinformatics: Within the assay, amplification of reference gene primers was used to estimate how many nucleated cells each sample contained. To quantify the absolute abundance of each unique TCRbeta CDR3 rearrangement, sequence reads were collapsed and filtered. Productive Simpson clonality was computed per sample as the square root of Simpson's diversity index over productive rearrangements. TCRdb holds this immuneACCESS table with in-frame rearrangements only. Some clones are missing; in checked studies, unresolved V genes explain under half, and the rest has no known cause. V, J and clone size were drawn from that table, and D and trimming were deduced from the DNA. The sample table shows over 200,000 clones, and 83% are seen once. Over 1% of the sample lies in the top ten.

What the work shows at the level of the full study, not this receptor alone: The quantity of clinical and demographic metadata differed by source and by participant and was supplied without curation.

The sequence was obtained from a woman aged 25 to 39 with COVID-19, enrolled during active disease. What was sequenced was peripheral blood.

The CDR3 sequence is CASSLSHGNEQYF. The nucleotide sequence reads as follows: TGTGCCAGCAGTTTAAGTCACGGGAACGAGCAGTACTTC. The receptor chain draws on TRBV12-3 or TRBV12-4 and TRBJ2-7; the best D guess is TRBD2, with 5 bases matching. The CDR3 runs 13 residues from the cysteine to the phenylalanine. Of the read, only the CDR3 DNA is kept; its 39 bases are in frame from base 1. Trimming costs V 2 bases and J 5 bases, and their ends lie 10 bases apart.